The following is a TCR beta chain sequence with its context. This sample is drawn from a study of blood T cell repertoires in COVID-19. Study as a whole: Sites in the United States, Italy and Spain provided acute and convalescent COVID-19 samples. T cells, B-cell-depleted T cells, or PBMCs supplied cDNA or gDNA.

There are 18 residues in the CDR3. V lost 4 bases, J lost 2 bases, and 7 bases stayed unmatched. Germline V gives CDR1 SGHTA, CDR2 FQGTGA. In the source study's methods: Reference gene primers were amplified, and this amplification served to estimate nucleated cell counts. Using immunoSEQ multiplex PCR, the repertoire was profiled, and TCRdb retains in-frame clones only, with some absent. That table gives V, J and clone size, and the DNA gave D and trimming. The data contain 50,000 to 55,000 clones, 80% to 90% of them singletons. The origin of this receptor is a man in his 60s with active COVID-19. The V gene is TRBV7-3, the J gene TRBJ2-3; 15 positions agree with TRBD2. Input material: peripheral blood. The CDR3 coding sequence is TGTGCCAGCAGCTCCCGGACTAGCGGGAGGGGGCCCACAGATACGCAGTATTTT. It encodes CASSSRTSGRGPTDTQYF. The whole variable domain, remainder taken from reference TRBV7-3 and TRBJ2-3, is GAGVSQTPSNKVTEKGKYVELRCDPISGHTALYWYRQSLGQGPEFLIYFQGTGAADDSGLPNDRFFAVRPEGSVSTLKIQRTERGDSAVYLCASSSRTSGRGPTDTQYFGPGTRLTVL.